The sequence of this TCR beta chain was determined in a study of blood T cell repertoires in COVID-19. Across the whole study: Acute and convalescent COVID-19 samples came from the United States, Italy and Spain.

Assay used: immunoSEQ multiplex PCR; TCRdb lists only in-frame clones, some missing. The table includes approximately 65,000 clones, about 82% detected once. Trimming took 10 bases from V and 2 from J, leaving 18 bases between them. The CDR3 is made up of 15 amino acids. Germline CDR1 MNHEY, CDR2 SMNVEV (reference sequence). The V gene is TRBV27, the J gene TRBJ2-1; no clear D. Sequencing was performed on peripheral blood. This TCR was recovered from a man aged 45 to 65 with acute or convalescent COVID-19. CDR3 loop: CATSPGRGTYNEQFF. For the CDR3, the DNA is TGTGCCACCTCGCCCGGCCGAGGCACCTACAATGAGCAGTTCTTC.